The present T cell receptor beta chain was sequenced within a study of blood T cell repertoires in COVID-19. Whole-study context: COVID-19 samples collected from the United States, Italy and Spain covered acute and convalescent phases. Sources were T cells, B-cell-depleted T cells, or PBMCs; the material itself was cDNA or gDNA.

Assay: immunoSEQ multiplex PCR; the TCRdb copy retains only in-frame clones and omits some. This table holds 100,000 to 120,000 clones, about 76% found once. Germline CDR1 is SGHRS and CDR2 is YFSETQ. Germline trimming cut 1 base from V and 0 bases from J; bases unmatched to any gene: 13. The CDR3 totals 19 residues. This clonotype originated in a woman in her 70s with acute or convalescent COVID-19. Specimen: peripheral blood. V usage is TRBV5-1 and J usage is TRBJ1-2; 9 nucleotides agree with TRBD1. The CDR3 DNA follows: TGCGCCAGCAGCTTGAGTACCCCAGGACAGGGGAGATCTAACTATGGCTACACCTTC. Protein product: CASSLSTPGQGRSNYGYTF.